Listed below are T cell receptor beta chains from one sample, sequenced in a study of OX40 agonist ivuxolimab in advanced cancers. Measured with immunoSEQ multiplex PCR; TCRdb has only the in-frame clones, and not every one. The data contain more than 55,000 clones, about 89% of them singletons. The sample was CD4+ or CD8+ T cells sorted from blood, taken in a trial of the OX40 agonist ivuxolimab. Source of these receptors: an adult with an advanced solid tumor such as melanoma, head and neck, liver or kidney cancer. Each CDR3 is given with its conserved first and last residue. The order of the fields is clone size, J gene, V gene, D gene, CDR3 DNA, CDR3 protein. D genes are given only for firm matches. Expanded clones are given a class, and other clones once, few, many or no size at all.

clone size: NA; J gene: TRBJ2-1; V gene: TRBV7-2; D gene: TRBD1; CDR3 DNA: TGTGCCAGCAGCTTTAGAGGGGGCGAGTACAATGAGCAGTTCTTC; CDR3 protein: CASSFRGGEYNEQFF
clone size: NA; J gene: TRBJ2-5; V gene: TRBV27; D gene: TRBD1; CDR3 DNA: TGTGCCAGCAGTTTGATAGACAGGGGGGTTAAGGGGACCCAGTACTTC; CDR3 protein: CASSLIDRGVKGTQYF
clone size: few; J gene: TRBJ2-3; V gene: TRBV28; D gene: NA; CDR3 DNA: TGTGCCAGCGGCGCCCCTCCACGAACAGATACGCAGTATTTT; CDR3 protein: CASGAPPRTDTQYF
clone size: NA; J gene: TRBJ2-1; V gene: TRBV5-1; D gene: TRBD2; CDR3 DNA: TGCGCCAGCAGCACCGGGACTAGCCCCTCCAATGAGCAGTTCTTC; CDR3 protein: CASSTGTSPSNEQFF
clone size: NA; J gene: TRBJ2-7; V gene: TRBV6-6; D gene: TRBD1; CDR3 DNA: TGTGCCAGCAGTTCCCACATGGACAGGGCGTACGAGCAGTACTTC; CDR3 protein: CASSSHMDRAYEQYF
clone size: NA; J gene: TRBJ2-6; V gene: TRBV11-3; D gene: NA; CDR3 DNA: TGTGCCAGCAGCTTAGTAGGCAACGTCCTGACTTTC; CDR3 protein: CASSLVGNVLTF
clone size: once; J gene: TRBJ2-4; V gene: TRBV18; D gene: TRBD2; CDR3 DNA: TGTGCCAGCTCACCTTTAGCCAGCGGGGGTCCTCTAGCCAAAAACATTCAGTACTTC; CDR3 protein: CASSPLASGGPLAKNIQYF
clone size: few; J gene: TRBJ2-3; V gene: TRBV7-6; D gene: NA; CDR3 DNA: TGTGCCAGCAGCTCCCACCGGAGGAAATCAGATACGCAGTATTTT; CDR3 protein: CASSSHRRKSDTQYF
clone size: NA; J gene: TRBJ2-2; V gene: TRBV7-2; D gene: NA; CDR3 DNA: TGTGCCAGCAGCCCTCCCTTCAGTTGGGAGCTGTTTTTT; CDR3 protein: CASSPPFSWELFF
clone size: NA; J gene: TRBJ2-3; V gene: TRBV11-1; D gene: TRBD2; CDR3 DNA: TGTGCCAGCAGCAGGGACTATAGCACAGATACGCAGTATTTT; CDR3 protein: CASSRDYSTDTQYF
clone size: NA; J gene: TRBJ2-2; V gene: TRBV2; D gene: NA; CDR3 DNA: TGTGCCAGCAGGGACTTCCGGGGGACCGGGGAGCTGTTTTTT; CDR3 protein: CASRDFRGTGELFF
clone size: NA; J gene: TRBJ2-7; V gene: TRBV5-4; D gene: NA; CDR3 DNA: TGTGCCAGCAGCTTGGCCGACAGAGGACTCTACGAGCAGTACTTC; CDR3 protein: CASSLADRGLYEQYF
clone size: few; J gene: TRBJ1-2; V gene: TRBV7-2; D gene: NA; CDR3 DNA: TGTGCCAGCAGCTTAGACAGGTCCTATGGCTACACCTTC; CDR3 protein: CASSLDRSYGYTF
clone size: NA; J gene: TRBJ1-5; V gene: TRBV19; D gene: NA; CDR3 DNA: TGTGCCAGTAGTGAGCAATTGAGGCCGGGTCAGCCCCAGCATTTT; CDR3 protein: CASSEQLRPGQPQHF
clone size: NA; J gene: TRBJ1-2; V gene: TRBV18; D gene: NA; CDR3 DNA: TGTGCCAGCTCACCGAATGTGGATGGCTACACCTTC; CDR3 protein: CASSPNVDGYTF
clone size: NA; J gene: TRBJ1-5; V gene: TRBV6-5; D gene: NA; CDR3 DNA: TGTGCCAGCAGCCGCGACGGGAATCAGCCCCAGCATTTT; CDR3 protein: CASSRDGNQPQHF
clone size: NA; J gene: TRBJ1-2; V gene: TRBV4-3; D gene: NA; CDR3 DNA: TGCGCCAGCAGCCAAGCCTTAGGGACCCGCTATGGCTACACCTTC; CDR3 protein: CASSQALGTRYGYTF
clone size: once; J gene: TRBJ2-7; V gene: TRBV28; D gene: NA; CDR3 DNA: TGTGCCAGCAGCGTAGCGGAGCCCTACGAGCAGTACTTC; CDR3 protein: CASSVAEPYEQYF
clone size: NA; J gene: TRBJ2-7; V gene: TRBV29-1; D gene: TRBD1; CDR3 DNA: TGCAGCGTTGGGCCGGACAGGGGCTACGAGCAGTACTTC; CDR3 protein: CSVGPDRGYEQYF
clone size: NA; J gene: TRBJ1-4; V gene: TRBV7-9; D gene: NA; CDR3 DNA: TGTGCCAGCAGCTTAGACAGCACGCAAGGAAAACTGTTTTTT; CDR3 protein: CASSLDSTQGKLFF
clone size: NA; J gene: TRBJ2-7; V gene: TRBV5-1; D gene: NA; CDR3 DNA: TGCGCCAGCAGCTCTGAGGGGCCCTACGAGCAGTACTTC; CDR3 protein: CASSSEGPYEQYF
clone size: NA; J gene: TRBJ2-7; V gene: TRBV7-9; D gene: TRBD1; CDR3 DNA: TGTGCCAGCAGCTGGTCCGGGACAGGGGGCAAGTACGAGCAGTACTTC; CDR3 protein: CASSWSGTGGKYEQYF
clone size: once; J gene: TRBJ1-2; V gene: TRBV7-3; D gene: NA; CDR3 DNA: TGTGCCAGCAGCTTAAACAGGGCACTAGATGACTACACCTTC; CDR3 protein: CASSLNRALDDYTF
clone size: NA; J gene: TRBJ2-1; V gene: TRBV9; D gene: TRBD2; CDR3 DNA: TGTGCCAGCAGCGTAGCAGCGGGAGTAATAAATGAGCAGTTCTTC; CDR3 protein: CASSVAAGVINEQFF
clone size: NA; J gene: TRBJ1-6; V gene: TRBV30; D gene: NA; CDR3 DNA: TGTGCCTGGAGATCTAAGGAGGGGGACGTTAATTCACCCCTCCACTTT; CDR3 protein: CAWRSKEGDVNSPLHF
clone size: NA; J gene: TRBJ2-7; V gene: TRBV7-7; D gene: NA; CDR3 DNA: TGTGCTAGCACTGAACAGGGAAAGGAGGAGCAGTACTTC; CDR3 protein: CASTEQGKEEQYF
clone size: NA; J gene: TRBJ2-3; V gene: TRBV7-9; D gene: TRBD1; CDR3 DNA: TGTGCCAGCAGCTTAGGGACAGGGGACACAGATACGCAGTATTTT; CDR3 protein: CASSLGTGDTDTQYF
clone size: NA; J gene: TRBJ2-6; V gene: TRBV27; D gene: NA; CDR3 DNA: TGTGCCAGCAGACCATCTGGGGCCAACGTCCTGACTTTC; CDR3 protein: CASRPSGANVLTF
clone size: NA; J gene: TRBJ1-2; V gene: TRBV5-1; D gene: NA; CDR3 DNA: TGCGCCAGCAGCTTGCCCGGGACGGGCACTTCATACACCTTC; CDR3 protein: CASSLPGTGTSYTF
clone size: NA; J gene: TRBJ2-1; V gene: TRBV10-1; D gene: TRBD2; CDR3 DNA: TGCGCCAGCAGTCGACTAGCGGGAACTGATGAGCAGTTCTTC; CDR3 protein: CASSRLAGTDEQFF
clone size: NA; J gene: TRBJ2-3; V gene: TRBV7-2; D gene: NA; CDR3 DNA: TGTGCCAGCAGCCCTAGCCCGGATACGCAGTATTTT; CDR3 protein: CASSPSPDTQYF
clone size: NA; J gene: TRBJ2-5; V gene: TRBV28; D gene: NA; CDR3 DNA: TGTGCCAGCAGTAGTACGGGGGCTTGGGAGACCCAGTACTTC; CDR3 protein: CASSSTGAWETQYF
clone size: NA; J gene: TRBJ1-4; V gene: TRBV6-1; D gene: NA; CDR3 DNA: TGTGCCAGCATGCGGGTCGTCGAAGAAAAACTGTTTTTT; CDR3 protein: CASMRVVEEKLFF
clone size: NA; J gene: TRBJ1-2; V gene: TRBV7-8; D gene: TRBD1; CDR3 DNA: TGTGCCAGCAGACCCCTGGGACAGGGATCCCCTGGCTACACCTTC; CDR3 protein: CASRPLGQGSPGYTF
clone size: NA; J gene: TRBJ2-5; V gene: TRBV27; D gene: TRBD2; CDR3 DNA: TGTGCCAGCAGAGCTCCGGGACTAGAGTCAGATGAGACCCAGTACTTC; CDR3 protein: CASRAPGLESDETQYF
clone size: NA; J gene: TRBJ1-2; V gene: TRBV19; D gene: NA; CDR3 DNA: TGTGCCAGTAGTATAGATGGGGGCAACTATGGCTACACCTTC; CDR3 protein: CASSIDGGNYGYTF
clone size: NA; J gene: TRBJ1-5; V gene: TRBV19; D gene: NA; CDR3 DNA: TGTGCCAGTAAGGGAAGGCAGCATAGCAATCAGCCCCAGCATTTT; CDR3 protein: CASKGRQHSNQPQHF
clone size: NA; J gene: TRBJ1-3; V gene: TRBV11-2; D gene: NA; CDR3 DNA: TGTGCCAGCAGTCACGAATACTCTGGAAACACCATATATTTT; CDR3 protein: CASSHEYSGNTIYF
clone size: NA; J gene: TRBJ2-5; V gene: TRBV7-2; D gene: NA; CDR3 DNA: TGTGCCAGCAGCTTAGGCCCGGCTCGGGAGACCCAGTACTTC; CDR3 protein: CASSLGPARETQYF
clone size: NA; J gene: TRBJ2-5; V gene: TRBV4-1; D gene: NA; CDR3 DNA: TGCGCCAGCAGCCAAATAGTACAAGAGACCCAGTACTTC; CDR3 protein: CASSQIVQETQYF
clone size: NA; J gene: TRBJ1-2; V gene: TRBV30; D gene: NA; CDR3 DNA: TGTGCCTGGAGCCCCTCCTTAAGTCGTGGCTACACCTTC; CDR3 protein: CAWSPSLSRGYTF
clone size: NA; J gene: TRBJ2-2; V gene: TRBV7-9; D gene: TRBD2; CDR3 DNA: TGTGCCAGCAGCTTAGGAGGGACTAGCTATGAGGAGCTGTTTTTT; CDR3 protein: CASSLGGTSYEELFF
clone size: NA; J gene: TRBJ2-5; V gene: TRBV7-9; D gene: TRBD1; CDR3 DNA: TGTGCCAGCAGTTCTCGAAACGACAGGGCCGAGACCCAGTACTTC; CDR3 protein: CASSSRNDRAETQYF
clone size: NA; J gene: TRBJ2-7; V gene: TRBV30; D gene: TRBD2; CDR3 DNA: TGTGCCTGGAGGGGAGGGACTAGCGGGAGAAGTAGCGAGCAGTACTTC; CDR3 protein: CAWRGGTSGRSSEQYF
clone size: NA; J gene: TRBJ1-2; V gene: TRBV28; D gene: NA; CDR3 DNA: TGTGCCAGCAGTTTGCAAGGGATCAAGTCATATGGCTACACCTTC; CDR3 protein: CASSLQGIKSYGYTF
clone size: NA; J gene: TRBJ2-5; V gene: TRBV11-3; D gene: NA; CDR3 DNA: TGTGCCAGCAGCCCCGGAGAGACCCAGTACTTC; CDR3 protein: CASSPGETQYF
clone size: NA; J gene: TRBJ2-3; V gene: TRBV28; D gene: TRBD2; CDR3 DNA: TGTGCCAGCAGTTCCTCCGGGAGGGCCCCAGATACGCAGTATTTT; CDR3 protein: CASSSSGRAPDTQYF
clone size: NA; J gene: TRBJ2-7; V gene: TRBV7-8; D gene: NA; CDR3 DNA: TGTGCCAGCAGGCCTAGGGGGTTTACACCCTCCTACGAGCAGTACTTC; CDR3 protein: CASRPRGFTPSYEQYF
clone size: NA; J gene: TRBJ1-1; V gene: TRBV30; D gene: TRBD1; CDR3 DNA: TGTGCCTGTTCTCCGGGACAGGTGCTATCAGCTTTCTTT; CDR3 protein: CACSPGQVLSAFF
clone size: NA; J gene: TRBJ2-5; V gene: TRBV28; D gene: NA; CDR3 DNA: TGTGCCAGCAGTTCACCGAAGCGGATCCTTCGGGAGACCCAGTACTTC; CDR3 protein: CASSSPKRILRETQYF